The rows below give T cell receptor beta chains drawn from one sample of a study of T cells expressing NK-cell markers. TCRdb re-analyzed the 5' RACE reads; it lists each CDR3 protein once, without DNA. The sample holds about 380,000 distinct CDR3 sequences. Sequencing was done on a sample of blood T cells: a sorted CD56 or NKG2C T cell subset, CD4+ or CD8+ T cells, or bulk PBMC T cells (not recorded which). The origin of the receptors is a man aged 18-75 years in good health. CDR3s include the opening cysteine and the closing phenylalanine or tryptophan.

V gene	J gene	CDR3 protein
TRBV19	TRBJ2-1	CASSIVGVGDTFEQFF
TRBV28	TRBJ1-1	CASSPVRRGGTEAFF
TRBV6-5	TRBJ2-5	CASSSGLAGGGRLETQYF
TRBV20-1	TRBJ2-3	CSARQPSGGHRTDTQYF
TRBV12-5	TRBJ2-1	CASGFSNYSSYNEQFF
TRBV9	TRBJ1-4	CASSVDTGGEGEKLFF
TRBV29-1	TRBJ2-7	CSVEVGTSGGYEQYF
TRBV7-9	TRBJ2-1	CASSPEPNTMQQFF
TRBV4-1	TRBJ1-2	CASSQEGAKGHGYTF
TRBV7-6	TRBJ2-5	CASSIAGGQETQYF
TRBV4-2	TRBJ2-7	CASSQGVGRSEAYEQYF
TRBV6-5	TRBJ2-7	CASSSRNRRGYEQYF
TRBV27	TRBJ2-1	CASSLSQGSYNEQFF
TRBV7-6	TRBJ1-3	CASSLGGAGPSGNTIYF
TRBV7-2	TRBJ2-7	CASGLSYEQYF
TRBV20-1	TRBJ2-1	CSAPPFAGGYYNEQFF
TRBV6-1	TRBJ1-2	CASSEYGTGINGYTF
TRBV23-1	TRBJ1-5	CASSQLGTAENQHF
TRBV12-3/TRBV12-4	TRBJ2-3	CASRTGTGGLFGTDTQYF
TRBV29-1	TRBJ2-7	CSVENRDRGGEQYF
TRBV6-1	TRBJ1-1	CASSGYLTEAFF
TRBV20-1	TRBJ2-2	CSALAGADTGELFF
TRBV20-1	TRBJ2-7	CSARDSRGRASYEQYF
TRBV7-9	TRBJ1-5	CASSSTTGINQPQHF
TRBV12-3/TRBV12-4	TRBJ2-6	CASGRTGSGANVLTF
TRBV5-1	TRBJ1-4	CASSWGDRERKLFF
TRBV5-1	TRBJ2-7	CASSYDPRGNTYEQYF
TRBV21-1	TRBJ2-2	CPPPSEVVFLSTGELFF
TRBV6-2/TRBV6-3	TRBJ2-2	CASSSGLAGSGELFF
TRBV12-3/TRBV12-4	TRBJ2-3	CASRRAPGQRDITQYF
TRBV20-1	TRBJ2-3	CSARGFIPRKPFSTDTQYF
TRBV14	TRBJ2-5	CASSQSPGSWTQYF
TRBV21-1	TRBJ1-3	CASSSTGGVGNTIYF
TRBV12-5	TRBJ1-2	CASGLGGFYGYTF
TRBV9	TRBJ1-4	CASSVSLQPEKLFF
TRBV10-2	TRBJ1-1	CASSESGENTEAFF
TRBV12-5	TRBJ2-3	CASGTGQGVGDTQYF
TRBV12-3/TRBV12-4	TRBJ1-1	CASSLPDRVRVTEAFF
TRBV28	TRBJ2-7	CASSGGFDEQYF
TRBV11-3	TRBJ2-1	CASSNYEGQGDEQFF
TRBV7-7	TRBJ2-5	CASSPLDGETQYF
TRBV25-1	TRBJ2-1	CASSGPSRFDEQFF
TRBV12-3/TRBV12-4	TRBJ1-1	CASSTTGLNTEAFF
TRBV27	TRBJ2-3	CASSSLRQERDTQYF
TRBV12-3/TRBV12-4	TRBJ1-2	CASSLRQGTYGYTF
TRBV5-1	TRBJ2-1	CASRWTSGGPGVHEQFF
TRBV29-1	TRBJ2-7	CSVGRRAYEQYF
TRBV15	TRBJ2-2	CATSSTRKKSYTGELFF
TRBV9	TRBJ2-3	CASSRLEDTQYF
TRBV7-9	TRBJ1-1	CASSTGQGNMNTEAFF